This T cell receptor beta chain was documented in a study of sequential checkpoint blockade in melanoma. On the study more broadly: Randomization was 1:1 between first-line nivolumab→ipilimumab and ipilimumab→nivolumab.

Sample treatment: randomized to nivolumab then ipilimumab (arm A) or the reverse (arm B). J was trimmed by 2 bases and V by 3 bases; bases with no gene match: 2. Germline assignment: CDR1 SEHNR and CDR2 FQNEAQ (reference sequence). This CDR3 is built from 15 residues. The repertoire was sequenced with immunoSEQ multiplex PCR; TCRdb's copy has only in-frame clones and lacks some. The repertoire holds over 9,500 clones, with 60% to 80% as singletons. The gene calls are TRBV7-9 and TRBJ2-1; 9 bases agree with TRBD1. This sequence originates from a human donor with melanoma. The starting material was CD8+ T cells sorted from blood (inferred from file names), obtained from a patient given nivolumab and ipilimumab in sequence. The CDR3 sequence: CASSFGQGTYNEQFF. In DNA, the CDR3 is TGTGCCAGCAGCTTCGGACAGGGGACCTACAATGAGCAGTTCTTC.